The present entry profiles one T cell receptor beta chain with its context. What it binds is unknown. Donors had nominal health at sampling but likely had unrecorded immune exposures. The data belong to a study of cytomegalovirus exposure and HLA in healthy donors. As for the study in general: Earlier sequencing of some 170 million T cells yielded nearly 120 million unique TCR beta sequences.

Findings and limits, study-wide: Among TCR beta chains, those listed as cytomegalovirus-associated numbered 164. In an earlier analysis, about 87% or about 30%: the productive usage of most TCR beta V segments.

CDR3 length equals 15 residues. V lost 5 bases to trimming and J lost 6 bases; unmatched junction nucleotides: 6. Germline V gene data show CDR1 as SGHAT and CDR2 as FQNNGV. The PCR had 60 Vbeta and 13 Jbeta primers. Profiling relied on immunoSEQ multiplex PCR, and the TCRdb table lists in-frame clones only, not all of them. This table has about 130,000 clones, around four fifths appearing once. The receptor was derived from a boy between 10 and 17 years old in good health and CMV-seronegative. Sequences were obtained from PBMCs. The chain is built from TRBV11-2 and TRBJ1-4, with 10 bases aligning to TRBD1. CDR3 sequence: CASSERTGGYEKLFF. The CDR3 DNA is TGTGCCAGCAGCGAGAGGACAGGGGGGTATGAAAAACTGTTTTTT. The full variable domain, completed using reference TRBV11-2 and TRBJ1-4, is EAGVAQSPRYKIIEKRQSVAFWCNPISGHATLYWYQQILGQGPKLLIQFQNNGVVDDSQLPKDRFSAERLKGVDSTLKIQPAKLEDSAVYLCASSERTGGYEKLFFGSGTQLSVL.